These 15 T cell receptor beta chains originate from one sample sequenced in a study of blood T cell repertoires in COVID-19. This table comes from immunoSEQ multiplex PCR, and its TCRdb copy is limited to in-frame clones, with some not included. This sample yields about 50,000 clones, of which 83% are seen a single time; roughly a sixth belongs to the top ten. The specimen sequenced was peripheral blood. Every receptor here comes from a man aged 40-49 years with acute or convalescent COVID-19.

Points on this clone: One end of the junction varies from germline; a read error may be responsible. The rearrangement uses TRBV11-2 and TRBJ2-1, with 8 bases fitting TRBD1. The CDR3 extends over 12 amino acids. Germline CDR1 is SGHAT and CDR2 is FQNNGV. CDR3 coding DNA: TGTGCCAGCAGCTTAGAGGAGGACAGGGCGATCTTC. Translating it yields CASSLEEDRAIF.

The V gene is TRBV5-1, the J gene TRBJ2-7, with 10 bases lining up with TRBD1. Per the germline V gene, CDR1 is SGHRS and CDR2 is YFSETQ. With V trimmed by 4 bases and J by 7 bases, 14 bases remained unmatched. The CDR3 has 16 amino acids. The CDR3 DNA is TGCGCCAGCAGCATTCGACAGGGGGCGCCTAATGAAGAGCAGTACTTC. Residues: CASSIRQGAPNEEQYF.

The rearrangement links TRBV5-6 to TRBJ2-7; 8 nucleotides agree with TRBD2. The CDR3 runs 14 residues. In germline, CDR1 is SGHDT, CDR2 YYEEEE. V shed 1 base and J 2 bases; nucleotides not matched to a gene: 2. Written as DNA, the CDR3 is TGTGCCAGCAGCTTGCGGGGGGGCGCCTACGAGCAGTACGTC. Its protein product is CASSLRGGAYEQYV.

This chain joins TRBV10-2 and TRBJ1-2; D gene unclear. V lost 3 bases to trimming and J lost 4 bases, with 9 bases between them. This CDR3 comprises 13 residues. CDR1 and CDR2 (germline): WSHSY, SAAADI. Here the CDR3 DNA reads TGCGCCAGCAGTGATGGGCTTGGCTATGGCTACACCTTC. It codes for CASSDGLGYGYTF.

The chain carries TRBV6-8 and TRBJ1-2, with D tentatively TRBD1 (6 bases). Germline V gene lookup returns CDR1 MNHGY and CDR2 SAAAGT. This CDR3 comprises 15 residues. V lost 8 bases and J 4 bases, leaving 20 bases between the germline ends. CDR3: CASERSDRRSYGYTF. As DNA, the CDR3 is TGTGCCAGCGAGCGATCCGACAGGCGCTCCTATGGCTACACCTTC.

The rearrangement joins TRBV6-5 to TRBJ1-4; perhaps TRBD1 as D (6 bases). This CDR3 is built from 13 residues. Germline V gene sequence: CDR1 MNHEY, CDR2 SVGAGI. The V end was cut by 8 bases, the J end by 7 bases, with 14 bases between. CDR3 loop: CASERGYGEKLFF. CDR3 in DNA: TGTGCCAGCGAAAGGGGGTATGGTGAAAAACTGTTTTTT.

V usage is TRBV24-1 and J usage is TRBJ1-2, with a possible D match to TRBD1 (5 bases). The CDR3 extends over 16 amino acids. Per the germline V gene, CDR1 is KGHDR and CDR2 is SFDVKD. Trimming took 4 bases from V and 4 from J, leaving 18 bases between them. The DNA of the CDR3 is TGTGCCACCAGTGACCCCGCCCAACAGGCATCCTATGGCTACACCTTC. The encoded protein is CATSDPAQQASYGYTF.

The chain is built from TRBV6-5 and TRBJ2-7; perhaps TRBD1 as D (7 bases). V shed 6 bases and J shed 4 bases, with 16 bases lying between them. CDR1 and CDR2 from the germline V gene are MNHEY and SVGAGI. The CDR3 spans 14 residues. The DNA for the CDR3 is TGTGCCAGCAGATCGACAGGGAGGTCGTACGAGCAGTACGTC. This encodes CASRSTGRSYEQYV.

In this sample, this clone turned up a few times. J is TRBJ1-1 and V is TRBV5-1, with D possibly TRBD1 on 5 matching bases. This CDR3 is built from 15 residues. The germline V gene encodes CDR1 SGHRS and CDR2 YFSETQ. With 10 bases removed from V and 5 bases from J, the gap between germline ends came to 24 bases. Here the CDR3 reads CASGREGRRSTEAFF. As DNA, the CDR3 is TGCGCCTCCGGGAGGGAGGGGCGCCGGAGTACTGAAGCTTTCTTT.

V is TRBV6-5 and J is TRBJ2-3; TRBD2 matches 8 bases. Trimming removed 5 bases from V and 5 bases from J; junction bases left unmatched: 6. CDR3 size: 14 residues. Germline V gives CDR1 MNHEY, CDR2 SVGAGI. The CDR3 coding sequence is TGTGCCAGCAGTAAACTAGCGGCACAAGATACGCAGTATTTT. Translating gives CASSKLAAQDTQYF.

This clone has more than one count but fewer than ten. CDR3 sequence: CASSYSDRREGGYTF. CDR3 coding DNA: TGTGCCAGCAGTTACTCGGACAGGCGGGAGGGTGGCTACACCTTC. This chain links TRBV6-5 with TRBJ1-2, with 7 bases identical to TRBD1. The ends lost 0 bases at V and 7 bases at J; junction bases unmatched: 8. Germline V gives CDR1 MNHEY, CDR2 SVGAGI. This CDR3 contains 15 residues.

The V gene is TRBV27, the J gene TRBJ1-2, with D tentatively TRBD1 (5 bases). This CDR3 has 13 residues. Germline V CDR1 and CDR2: MNHEY, SMNVEV (reference sequence). The V gene lost 9 bases and the J gene lost 0 bases, with 11 bases spanning the gap. The CDR3 here is CASSQGTNYGYTF. For the CDR3, the DNA is TGTGCCAGTTCCCAGGGTACTAACTATGGCTACACCTTC.

The chain combines TRBV19 with TRBJ1-5, with 9 bases identical to TRBD1. Looked up from germline, CDR1 is LNHDA and CDR2 is SQIVND (reference sequence). This CDR3 is built from 16 residues. Germline trimming cut 5 bases from V and 4 bases from J; bases unmatched to any gene: 9. The DNA for the CDR3 is TGTGCCAGTAGTCCCTCCCCCGACAGGGGGAATCAGCCCCAGCATTTT. This translates into CASSPSPDRGNQPQHF.

This clone has just one count. The rearrangement links TRBV7-8 to TRBJ2-6; 14 bases line up with TRBD2. Germline V gives CDR1 SGHVS, CDR2 FQNEAQ. Trimming took 5 bases from V and 1 from J; bases not matched to a gene: 4. The CDR3 loop spans 18 amino acids. The CDR3 sequence: CASSPRTSGGSGANVLTF. The CDR3, as DNA: TGTGCCAGCAGCCCGCGGACTAGCGGGGGGTCTGGGGCCAACGTCCTGACTTTC.

J is TRBJ2-3 and V is TRBV7-2, with TRBD2 matching 8 bases. Germline values: CDR1 SGHTA, CDR2 FQGNSA. This CDR3 is 17 amino acids long. The V segment lost 0 bases and the J segment 2 bases; nucleotides outside the gene matches: 7. The CDR3 nucleotides read TGTGCCAGCAGCTTAGCCGTGCGGGGGGCCTCCACAGATACGCAGTATTTT. Its protein is CASSLAVRGASTDTQYF.